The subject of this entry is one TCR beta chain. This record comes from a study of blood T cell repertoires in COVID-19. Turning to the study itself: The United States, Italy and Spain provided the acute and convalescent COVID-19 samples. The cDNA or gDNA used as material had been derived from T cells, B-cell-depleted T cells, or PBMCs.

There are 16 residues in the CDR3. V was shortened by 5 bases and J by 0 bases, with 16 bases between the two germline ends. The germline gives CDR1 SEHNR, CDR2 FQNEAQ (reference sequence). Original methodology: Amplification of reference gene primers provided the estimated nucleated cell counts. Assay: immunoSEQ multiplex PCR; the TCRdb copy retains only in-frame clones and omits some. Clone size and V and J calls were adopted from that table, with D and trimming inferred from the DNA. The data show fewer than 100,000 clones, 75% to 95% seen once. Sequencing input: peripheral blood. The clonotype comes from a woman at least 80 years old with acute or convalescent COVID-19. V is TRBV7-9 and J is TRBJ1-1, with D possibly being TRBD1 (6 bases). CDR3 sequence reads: CASSVLQGMMNTEAFF. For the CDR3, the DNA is TGTGCCAGCAGCGTCCTACAGGGTATGATGAACACTGAAGCTTTCTTT. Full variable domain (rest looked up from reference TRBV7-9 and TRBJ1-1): DTGVSQNPRHKITKRGQNVTFRCDPISEHNRLYWYRQTLGQGPEFLTYFQNEAQLEKSRLLSDRFSAERPKGSFSTLEIQRTEQGDSAMYLCASSVLQGMMNTEAFFGQGTRLTVV.